The clone carrying this T cell receptor beta chain was counted only a few times. TCRdb ran MiXCR on the 5' RACE reads and lists one entry per CDR3 protein. This table holds 300,000 to 400,000 distinct CDR3 sequences, more than 8.5% found once. The data were taken from a study of T cells after yellow fever vaccination. Germline V CDR1 and CDR2: SGHTA, FQGNSA. Trimming took 5 bases from V and 2 from J, leaving 10 bases between them. This CDR3 region has 14 residues. The sample consisted of PBMCs, taken on the day of the first yellow fever vaccination. This sequence was found in a man between 18 and 29 years old who received the YFV17D yellow fever vaccine. The chain recombines TRBV7-2 with TRBJ1-3; D gene uncertain. CDR3 protein: CASSLLGPGNTIYF. The CDR3 DNA reads TGTGCCAGCAGCCTACTAGGGCCTGGAAACACCATATATTTT.